The source of this T cell receptor (beta chain) is a study of blood T cell repertoires in COVID-19. On the study more broadly: Acute and convalescent COVID-19 specimens originated in the United States, Italy and Spain.

Original methodology: The authors estimated nucleated cell counts from reference gene primer amplification. Here immunoSEQ multiplex PCR was the method, and the copy in TCRdb shows in-frame clones only, minus some. V and J calls and clone size follow that table, whereas D and trimming were derived from the DNA. The data hold 170,000 or so clones, with over 70% observed a single time. As regards this clone: At the DNA level, this CDR3 is encoded by other sequences in the same sample as well.

The sequence was obtained from a woman aged 55-75 years with acute or convalescent COVID-19. The sequenced material came from peripheral blood.

The CDR3 sequence: CASKGGAYEQYF. The CDR3, as DNA: TGTGCCAGCAAGGGGGGGGCTTACGAGCAGTACTTC. V usage is TRBV6-5 and J usage is TRBJ2-7, with D possibly TRBD2 on 7 matching bases. The CDR3 extends over 12 amino acids. The V and J ends lost 7 bases and 4 bases respectively, with 11 bases between them. The germline CDR1 and CDR2 sequences are MNHEY and SVGAGI.